This T cell receptor (beta chain) was identified in a study of blood T cells in healthy people across ages. Overall study findings and caveats: With donor CMV status unknown, expanded clonotype changes were possibly confounded.

Concerning this clonotype itself: Its antigen is unidentified.

For the second PCR, which ran for roughly 6 to 12 cycles, a sample-barcoded 5' primer and a J-beta primer mix were used. Using its own MiXCR run on the 5' RACE reads, TCRdb lists one record per CDR3 protein. The sample has 600,000 or so distinct CDR3 sequences; about 45% are singletons. Germline V gene sequence: CDR1 ENHRY, CDR2 SYGVKD. CDR3 length: 13 residues. V gave up 10 bases and J gave up 5 bases; unmatched junction bases: 6. The J gene is TRBJ1-1, the V gene TRBV10-3; 11 nucleotides line up with TRBD1. The receptor was isolated from a man older than 75 in good health. The sequenced sample was blood. The CDR3 loop is CATGQGARTEAFF. The CDR3 bases are TGTGCCACCGGACAGGGGGCCCGTACTGAAGCTTTCTTT.